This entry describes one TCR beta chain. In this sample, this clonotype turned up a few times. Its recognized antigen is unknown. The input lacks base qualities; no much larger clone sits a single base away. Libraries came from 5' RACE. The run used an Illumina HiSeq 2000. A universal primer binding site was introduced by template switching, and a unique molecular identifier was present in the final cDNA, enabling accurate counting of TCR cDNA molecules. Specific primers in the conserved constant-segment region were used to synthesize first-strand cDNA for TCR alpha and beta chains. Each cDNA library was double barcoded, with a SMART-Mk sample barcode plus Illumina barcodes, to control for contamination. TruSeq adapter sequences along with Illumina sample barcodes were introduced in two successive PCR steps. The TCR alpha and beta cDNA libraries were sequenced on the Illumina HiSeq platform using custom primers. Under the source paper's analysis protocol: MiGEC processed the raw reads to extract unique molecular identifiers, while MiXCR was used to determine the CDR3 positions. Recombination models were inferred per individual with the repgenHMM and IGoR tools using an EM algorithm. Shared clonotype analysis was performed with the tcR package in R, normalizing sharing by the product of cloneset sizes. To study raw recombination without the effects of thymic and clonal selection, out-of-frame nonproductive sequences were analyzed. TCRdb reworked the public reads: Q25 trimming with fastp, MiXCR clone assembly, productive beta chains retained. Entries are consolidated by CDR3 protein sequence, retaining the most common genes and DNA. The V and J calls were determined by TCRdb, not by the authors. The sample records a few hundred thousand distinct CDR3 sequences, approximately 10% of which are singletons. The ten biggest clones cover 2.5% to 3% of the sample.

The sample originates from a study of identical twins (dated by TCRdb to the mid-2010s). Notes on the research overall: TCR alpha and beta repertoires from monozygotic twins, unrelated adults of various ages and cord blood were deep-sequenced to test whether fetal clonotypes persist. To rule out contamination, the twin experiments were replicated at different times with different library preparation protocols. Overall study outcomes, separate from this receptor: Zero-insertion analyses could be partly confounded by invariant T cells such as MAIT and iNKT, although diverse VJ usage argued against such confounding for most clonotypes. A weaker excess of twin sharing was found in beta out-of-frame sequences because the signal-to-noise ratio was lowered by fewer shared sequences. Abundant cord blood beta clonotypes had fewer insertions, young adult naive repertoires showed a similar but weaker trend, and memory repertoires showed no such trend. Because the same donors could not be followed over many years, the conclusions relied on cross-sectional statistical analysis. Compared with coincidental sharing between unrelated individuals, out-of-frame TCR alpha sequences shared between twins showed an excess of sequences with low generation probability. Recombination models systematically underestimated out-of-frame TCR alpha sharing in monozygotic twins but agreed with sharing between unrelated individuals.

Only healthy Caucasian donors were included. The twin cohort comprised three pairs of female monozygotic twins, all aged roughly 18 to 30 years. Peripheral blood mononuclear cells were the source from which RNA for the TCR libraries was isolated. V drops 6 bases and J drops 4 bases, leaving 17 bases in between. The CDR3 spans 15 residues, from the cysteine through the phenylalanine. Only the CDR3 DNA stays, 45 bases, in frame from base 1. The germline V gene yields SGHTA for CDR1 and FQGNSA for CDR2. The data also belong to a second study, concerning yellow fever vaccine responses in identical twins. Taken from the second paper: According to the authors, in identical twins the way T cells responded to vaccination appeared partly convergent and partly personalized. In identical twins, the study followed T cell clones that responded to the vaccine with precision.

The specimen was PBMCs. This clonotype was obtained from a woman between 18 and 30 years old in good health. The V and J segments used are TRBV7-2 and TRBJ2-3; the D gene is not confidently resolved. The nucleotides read TGTGCCAGCAGTCCAATCCCCCTATCCGCAGATACGCAGTATTTT. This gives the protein CASSPIPLSADTQYF.